One TCR beta chain is described in this entry. Its antigen is currently unknown. This record belongs to a study of T cells in narcolepsy. As for the study in general: Healthy controls were enrolled alongside patients with narcolepsy type 1 or type 2. Findings of the study overall: Some memory CD4+ repertoires had no autoreactive clone sequences. HCRT-specific and TRIB2-specific autoreactive clonotypes appeared among same-patient CSF and blood CD4+ clonotypes. Autoreactive clonotypes reportedly recurred in blood of same and different patients, not controls.

Repertoires were generated with immunoSEQ multiplex PCR, while TCRdb's copy carries only in-frame clones and drops some. This sample has fewer than 35,000 clones, with roughly 80% found just once. The germline gives CDR1 LNHNV, CDR2 YYDKDF (reference sequence). The CDR3 spans 16 residues. J lost 0 bases, V lost 5 bases, and 6 bases had no gene match. Sequenced sample: memory (CD45RA-) CD4+ T cells from blood. The clonotype was recovered from a human donor in good health. The chain links TRBV15 to TRBJ1-4, with 7 bases lining up with TRBD1. In DNA form, the CDR3 reads TGTGCCACCAGCGAGGGACAGATTGCAACTAATGAAAAACTGTTTTTT. The encoded protein is CATSEGQIATNEKLFF.